What follows are 31 T cell receptor beta chains derived from one specimen sequenced in a study of blood T cells in healthy people across ages. Then a second PCR, running roughly 7 to 11 cycles, was carried out with a sample-barcoded 5' primer and a J-beta primer mix. Using its own MiXCR run on the 5' RACE reads, TCRdb lists one record per CDR3 protein. The sample lists about 1.5 million distinct CDR3 sequences; 40% to 45% were seen once. Sequenced sample: blood. Receptors originate from a woman between 18 and 30 years old in good health.

To note about this clonotype: A junction end diverges from the germline sequence, so it may reflect a read error. This chain connects TRBV7-7 to TRBJ2-5; 7 nucleotides align to TRBD2. The CDR3 is made up of 16 amino acids. Germline values: CDR1 SSHAT, CDR2 FNYEAQ (reference sequence). This CDR3 reads CASSLGVSGIQETQYF. CDR3 sequence (DNA): TGTGCTAGCAGCTTAGGAGTGAGCGGGATCCAAGAGACCCAGTACTTC. The variable domain in full, with the rest retrieved from reference TRBV7-7 and TRBJ2-5, is GAGVSQSPRYKVTKRGQDVTLRCDPISSHATLYWYQQALGQGPEFLTYFNYEAQPDKSGLPSDRFSAERPEGSISTLTIQRTEQRDSAMYRCASSLGVSGIQETQYFGPGTRLLVL.

The chain combines TRBV3-1 with TRBJ2-3; 14 bases align to TRBD2. This CDR3 comprises 19 residues. Losses at the gene ends were 4 bases for V and 2 bases for J; bases not matched to a gene: 11. Germline-derived CDR1 and CDR2 are LGHDT and YNNKEL (reference sequence). CDR3 amino acids: CASSPGTSGSSSFTDTQYF. The CDR3 DNA reads TGTGCCAGCAGCCCCGGGACTAGCGGGAGTTCATCCTTCACAGATACGCAGTATTTT.

This clonotype was found a few times. The genes are TRBV18 and TRBJ1-1, with D perhaps TRBD1 (5 bases). CDR1 and CDR2 from the germline V gene are KGHSH and LQKENI. Deletions cut 6 bases from V and 1 base from J, with 12 bases between. The length of the CDR3 is 14 residues. The CDR3 loop is CASSQTTENTEAFF. The CDR3, as DNA: TGTGCCAGCTCCCAGACGACAGAGAACACTGAAGCTTTCTTT.

This clonotype turned up a few times. The chain joins TRBV10-3 to TRBJ2-4; 8 bases match TRBD2. The J call may be wrong; the DNA end is better matched by TRBJ2-7. Germline CDR1 is ENHRY and CDR2 is SYGVKD. There are 14 residues in the CDR3. CDR3 bases: TGTGCCATCAGTGTCCGGGAGGGAACCTACGAGCAGTACTTC. Its translation is CAISVREGTYEQYF.

This sequence joins TRBV30 and TRBJ2-6; TRBD1 is a possible D gene (5 bases). The CDR3 has 18 residues. From germline, CDR1 is GTSNPN and CDR2 SVGIG (reference sequence). The ends were cut back, 2 bases at V and 0 bases at J, with 17 bases in the middle. CDR3 DNA sequence: TGTGCCTGGAGTCTCGGACATCTCTTACTCTCTGGGGCCAACGTCCTGACTTTC. Encoded protein: CAWSLGHLLLSGANVLTF.

CDR3 sequence reads: CASSFYQGNTEAFF. CDR3 in DNA: TGTGCCAGCAGCTTTTATCAGGGGAACACTGAAGCTTTCTTT. The chain has TRBV7-2 and TRBJ1-1; D possibly corresponds to TRBD1 (5 bases). The CDR3 is 14 residues long. V was clipped by 3 bases and J by 1 base, with 9 bases between them. CDR1 is SGHTA, CDR2 FQGNSA, per germline.

The chain uses TRBV2 and TRBJ2-7, with a possible D match to TRBD2 (6 bases). The germline V gene has CDR1 SNHLY and CDR2 FYNNEI. The CDR3 has 14 amino acids. V dropped 2 bases and J dropped 2 bases, with 10 bases sitting between them. The CDR3 nucleotides are TGTGCCAGCAGTGAACGGGAGCTCACCTACGAGCAGTACTTC. Amino acids: CASSERELTYEQYF.

The V and J genes are TRBV14 and TRBJ2-1; D is unclear. This CDR3 has 15 amino acids. The germline CDR1 and CDR2 sequences are SGHDN and FVKESK. V was shortened by 1 base and J by 3 bases, with 10 bases between the two germline ends. The CDR3 sequence: CASSQGLTNYNEQFF. The DNA for the CDR3 is TGTGCCAGCAGCCAAGGACTGACAAACTACAATGAGCAGTTCTTC.

In its sample, this clonotype was seen many times. The gene calls are TRBV27 and TRBJ1-2; a possible D gene is TRBD1 (5 bases). V was cut by 2 bases and J by 2 bases, with 9 bases left in between. The CDR3 has 14 amino acids. Germline CDR1 MNHEY, CDR2 SMNVEV (reference sequence). The CDR3 sequence: CASSLRGTNYGYTF. DNA for the CDR3: TGTGCCAGCAGTTTACGAGGGACCAACTATGGCTACACCTTC.

This clonotype was detected a few times. This chain uses TRBV27 with TRBJ2-3, with 12 nucleotides matching TRBD2. V gave up 3 bases and J gave up 3 bases; unmatched junction bases: 7. The length of the CDR3 is 17 residues. Looked up from germline, CDR1 is MNHEY and CDR2 is SMNVEV (reference sequence). The CDR3 bases are TGTGCCAGCAGTTTCACCGGACTAGCGGGACTAACAGATACGCAGTATTTT. It encodes CASSFTGLAGLTDTQYF.

This clonotype showed up just once. This chain joins TRBV2 and TRBJ1-5; 7 bases line up with TRBD1. This CDR3 has 18 residues. Germline-derived CDR1 and CDR2 are SNHLY and FYNNEI. V was pared by 6 bases and J by 7 bases, with 21 bases of the junction left unmatched. This CDR3 reads CASSYEQGLKGGRQPQHF. The CDR3 region has the DNA TGTGCCAGCAGCTATGAGCAGGGCTTGAAAGGGGGCAGGCAGCCCCAGCATTTT.

This clonotype has more than one count but fewer than ten. The gene calls are TRBV5-1 and TRBJ1-2, with a tentative D call TRBD1 (5 bases). The CDR3 has 16 amino acids. V lost 4 bases and J lost 4, with 20 bases in between. Germline V lookup: CDR1 SGHRS, CDR2 YFSETQ. For the CDR3, the DNA is TGCGCCAGCAGCCCAACTGCGGGGGGAGATTCCTATGGCTACACCTTC. Its translation is CASSPTAGGDSYGYTF.

The rearrangement uses TRBV27 and TRBJ2-1, with D possibly being TRBD1 (5 bases). V was pared by 3 bases and J by 1 base, with 10 bases between. The CDR3 loop spans 15 amino acids. Germline V CDR1 and CDR2: MNHEY, SMNVEV (reference sequence). The CDR3 DNA is TGTGCCAGCAGTTTCAGGACAACATCCTACAATGAGCAGTTCTTC. It codes for CASSFRTTSYNEQFF.

The chain is built from TRBV4-1 and TRBJ2-1, with 9 bases matching TRBD2. Germline loops: CDR1 MGHRA, CDR2 YSYEKL. This CDR3 region has 15 residues. J gave up 8 bases and V 7 bases, and 12 bases lay outside the gene matches. DNA of the CDR3: TGCGCCAGCAAGGGACCCAGCGGGGGGACGGATGAGCAGTTCTTC. This encodes CASKGPSGGTDEQFF.

The chain couples TRBV5-4 to TRBJ2-2; no clear D gene. Trimming removed 0 bases from V and 1 base from J, with 13 bases in between. Germline-derived CDR1 and CDR2 are SGHNT and YYREEE (reference sequence). The CDR3 spans 17 residues. The CDR3 DNA sequence: TGTGCCAGCAGCTTGGTTGTGTTGGCAGGGAACACCGGGGAGCTGTTTTTT. It encodes CASSLVVLAGNTGELFF.

V is TRBV27 and J is TRBJ1-5, with D perhaps matching TRBD1 (5 bases). This CDR3 region has 16 residues. Per germline, CDR1 MNHEY and CDR2 SMNVEV (reference sequence). Trimming took 5 bases from V and 6 from J, leaving 20 bases between them. The CDR3 coding sequence is TGTGCCAGCAGTCCGGCTCAGGGAAGATCCTCTCAGCCCCAGCATTTT. Amino acid sequence: CASSPAQGRSSQPQHF.

In regard to this clonotype: A single base separates this from a much larger clone, so it may be a read error. The chain joins TRBV6-5 to TRBJ1-2; D uncertain. The CDR3 has 12 amino acids. Trimming cost V 8 bases and J 0 bases, with 7 bases left between them. Germline loops: CDR1 MNHEY, CDR2 SVGAGI. CDR3 sequence reads: CASGRTNYGYTF. The CDR3, as DNA: TGTGCCAGCGGCAGGACTAACTATGGCTACACCTTC.

The chain employs TRBV4-2 and TRBJ2-1, with D perhaps matching TRBD1 (6 bases). CDR3 length: 15 residues. Trimming took 5 bases from V and 0 from J, leaving 11 bases between them. CDR1 and CDR2 (germline): LGHNA, YNFKEQ. This CDR3 reads CASSEGGPSYNEQFF. CDR3 sequence (DNA): TGTGCCAGCAGCGAAGGGGGTCCCTCCTACAATGAGCAGTTCTTC.

This chain uses TRBV7-2 with TRBJ1-2; TRBD1 agrees at 8 bases. Germline loops: CDR1 SGHTA, CDR2 FQGNSA. Trimming took 1 base from V and 6 from J; bases not matched to a gene: 10. This CDR3 region has 16 residues. The CDR3 here is CASSLGQGAVSHGYTF. The CDR3 coding sequence is TGTGCCAGCAGCTTAGGGCAGGGGGCTGTTAGCCATGGCTACACCTTC.

The chain carries TRBV24-1 and TRBJ2-7, with 11 positions matching TRBD2. The V gene's germline CDR1 is KGHDR and CDR2 SFDVKD. The CDR3 is made up of 14 amino acids. The ends lost 9 bases at V and 7 bases at J; junction bases unmatched: 10. The CDR3 sequence: CATGGTSGNNEQYF. CDR3 DNA sequence: TGTGCCACCGGAGGGACTAGCGGAAACAATGAGCAGTACTTC.

This clonotype has a handful of counts. The chain has TRBV29-1 and TRBJ2-5, with 8 bases identical to TRBD2. The ends lost 3 bases at V and 4 bases at J; junction bases unmatched: 13. CDR1 is SQVTM and CDR2 is ANQGSEA in the germline V gene. The CDR3 is 16 amino acids. Here the CDR3 reads CSVERASGRSGETQYF. CDR3 in DNA: TGCAGCGTTGAGAGGGCGAGCGGGAGATCAGGAGAGACCCAGTACTTC.

In its sample, this clonotype was seen a few times. V and J are TRBV6-5 and TRBJ2-7; D gene ambiguous. V lost 6 bases, J lost 2 bases, and 11 bases lay in between. Germline values: CDR1 MNHEY, CDR2 SVGAGI. CDR3 length: 13 amino acids. CDR3 loop: CASSSEPAYEQYF. CDR3 sequence (DNA): TGTGCCAGCAGCTCAGAGCCCGCCTACGAGCAGTACTTC.

This clonotype has more than one count but fewer than ten. The chain joins TRBV29-1 to TRBJ2-5; 10 positions match TRBD2. The ends lost 1 base at V and 11 bases at J; junction bases unmatched: 16. The CDR3 consists of 16 residues. Germline CDR1 SQVTM, CDR2 ANQGSEA. CDR3 region: CSVEGSGRARIDEQYF. The CDR3 DNA is TGCAGCGTTGAAGGGAGCGGGAGGGCCAGGATCGATGAGCAGTACTTC. The full variable domain, with the rest looked up from reference TRBV29-1 and TRBJ2-5, is SAVISQKPSRDICQRGTSLTIQCQVDSQVTMMFWYRQQPGQSLTLIATANQGSEATYESGFVIDKFPISRPNLTFSTLTVSNMSPEDSSIYLCSVEGSGRARIDEQYFGPGTRLLVL.

The V gene is TRBV3-1, the J gene TRBJ2-1; perhaps TRBD1 as D (5 bases). The V gene lost 3 bases and the J gene lost 6 bases, with 15 bases spanning the gap. Germline V CDR1 and CDR2: LGHDT, YNNKEL (reference sequence). This CDR3 region has 15 residues. The DNA for the CDR3 is TGTGCCAGCAGCCAGGACCGCTTCGACAGCAATGAGCAGTTCTTC. It is translated as CASSQDRFDSNEQFF.

The chain carries TRBV7-8 and TRBJ2-3; D is uncertain. The CDR3 contains 16 residues. Germline lookup yields CDR1 SGHVS and CDR2 FQNEAQ. The ends were cut back, 5 bases at V and 4 bases at J, with 19 bases in the middle. CDR3 loop: CASSPRMALGPDTQYF. Written as DNA, the CDR3 is TGTGCCAGCAGCCCCCGTATGGCGCTCGGTCCAGATACGCAGTATTTT.

The chain recombines TRBV25-1 with TRBJ2-7; TRBD2 might be the D (5 bases). The ends were cut back, 6 bases at V and 4 bases at J, with 13 bases in the middle. Germline CDR1 and CDR2: MGHDK and SYGVNS. The CDR3 has 13 residues. CDR3 residues: CASRPPAGYEQYF. The CDR3 nucleotides read TGTGCCAGCAGACCCCCGGCGGGTTACGAGCAGTACTTC.

The rearrangement joins TRBV7-2 to TRBJ1-2; D is unclear. The CDR3 is 15 residues long. With 5 bases removed from V and 4 bases from J, the gap between germline ends came to 17 bases. Germline V lookup: CDR1 SGHTA, CDR2 FQGNSA. CDR3 residues: CASSSRNPSLYGYTF. For the CDR3, the DNA is TGTGCCAGCAGCAGTCGTAACCCTTCGCTCTATGGCTACACCTTC.

V is TRBV4-1 and J is TRBJ2-7; 14 positions match TRBD2. Germline values: CDR1 MGHRA, CDR2 YSYEKL. The V segment lost 0 bases and the J segment 6 bases; nucleotides outside the gene matches: 1. This CDR3 is 15 amino acids long. CDR3 region: CASSQDGLAGGEQYF. The CDR3 nucleotides are TGCGCCAGCAGCCAAGATGGACTAGCGGGGGGCGAGCAGTACTTC.

This clonotype was observed at least ten times. This rearrangement joins TRBV29-1 to TRBJ1-6, with D uncertain. The CDR3 consists of 14 residues. The germline V gene has CDR1 SQVTM and CDR2 ANQGSEA. Trimming pared 0 bases from V and 9 bases from J, leaving 12 bases between. This chain's CDR3 is CSVEDNDLGSPLHF. CDR3 DNA: TGCAGCGTTGAAGACAATGACCTGGGTTCACCCCTCCACTTT.

Of note for this clonotype: The junction shows a germline mismatch at one end, possibly a read error. The chain carries TRBV29-1 and TRBJ1-1; 7 bases are shared with TRBD1. The CDR3 consists of 14 residues. The germline V gene encodes CDR1 SQVTM and CDR2 ANQGSEA. CDR3 amino acids: CSVAPLRGATEVFF. For the CDR3, the DNA is TGCAGCGTTGCCCCGCTCAGGGGGGCGACTGAAGTTTTCTTT. The entire variable domain, with the rest obtained from reference TRBV29-1 and TRBJ1-1, is as follows: SAVISQKPSRDICQRGTSLTIQCQVDSQVTMMFWYRQQPGQSLTLIATANQGSEATYESGFVIDKFPISRPNLTFSTLTVSNMSPEDSSIYLCSVAPLRGATEVFFGQGTRLTVV.

This clonotype was counted only a few times. This sequence joins TRBV29-1 and TRBJ2-7; D remains unclear. The CDR3 runs to 13 residues. The germline CDR1 and CDR2 sequences are SQVTM and ANQGSEA. Trimming stripped 7 bases from V and 7 bases from J, with 20 bases between. Here the CDR3 reads CSATSEPGREQYF. The DNA for the CDR3 is TGCAGCGCCACCTCAGAGCCCGGGCGGGAGCAGTACTTC.